This TCR beta chain was captured by sequencing in a study of blood T cell repertoires in COVID-19. Study in general: T cells, B-cell-depleted T cells, or PBMCs provided the cDNA or gDNA that served as material.

Assay: immunoSEQ multiplex PCR; the TCRdb copy retains only in-frame clones and omits some. The sample records 180,000 or so clones, 84% being singletons. The CDR3 runs 16 residues. The germline V gene has CDR1 KGHSH and CDR2 LQKENI. Trimming stripped 6 bases from V and 0 bases from J, with 15 bases between. Sequenced input: PBMCs or T cells enriched from blood (not recorded which). V is TRBV18 and J is TRBJ1-3, with a possible D match to TRBD1 (6 bases). This receptor was obtained from a middle-aged man who had recovered from COVID-19. CDR3 protein: CASSHTGISSGNTIYF. The CDR3 DNA follows: TGTGCCAGCTCCCACACAGGGATCTCCTCTGGAAACACCATATATTTT.